A selection of T cell receptor beta chains follows, all from one sample in a study of T cell responses to AZD1222 COVID-19 vaccine. The table came from immunoSEQ multiplex PCR; TCRdb's copy has only in-frame clones and leaves some out. Of 90,000 to 150,000 clones in the sample, approximately 90% were seen once. The starting material was peripheral blood, obtained 28 days after the second AZD1222 dose. Every receptor here comes from an adult who received the AZD1222 COVID-19 vaccine. Each CDR3 is given with its conserved first and last residue. The order of the fields is clone size, CDR3 length, V gene, D gene, J gene, CDR3 protein, CDR3 DNA. A D gene is named only where the DNA matches it firmly. Clone sizes are given selectively: once, few, many, or a class where the clone is expanded.

.,15,TRBV7-2,.,TRBJ1-5,CASSLAGISNQPQHF,TGTGCCAGCAGCTTAGCGGGCATAAGCAATCAGCCCCAGCATTTT
.,17,TRBV4-3,.,TRBJ1-5,CASSQEFGGDSNQPQHF,TGCGCCAGCAGCCAAGAGTTCGGGGGTGATAGCAATCAGCCCCAGCATTTT
.,12,TRBV19,.,TRBJ1-1,CASSTSRSEAFF,TGTGCCAGTAGTACATCAAGGTCTGAAGCTTTCTTT
.,15,TRBV9,TRBD1,TRBJ1-2,CASSARDRANYGYTF,TGTGCCAGCAGCGCTAGGGACAGGGCTAACTATGGCTACACCTTC
once,15,TRBV4-2,.,TRBJ1-4,CASSQQQVWGEKLFF,TGTGCCAGCAGCCAACAACAGGTCTGGGGGGAAAAACTGTTTTTT
.,16,TRBV4-3,TRBD1,TRBJ1-1,CASSQDQTGPYPGAFF,TGCGCCAGCAGCCAAGATCAGACAGGGCCCTACCCAGGAGCTTTCTTT
.,15,TRBV6-1,.,TRBJ2-1,CASSEQGDSYNEQFF,TGTGCCAGCAGTGAACAGGGAGACTCCTACAATGAGCAGTTCTTC
.,14,TRBV27,.,TRBJ1-5,CASSPAYLKRPQHF,TGTGCCAGCAGTCCCGCCTACTTAAAGAGGCCCCAGCATTTT
once,16,TRBV9,TRBD1,TRBJ1-1,CASSVEGGAGDTEAFF,TGTGCCAGCAGCGTTGAAGGGGGCGCGGGGGACACTGAAGCTTTCTTT
.,14,TRBV4-3,.,TRBJ1-5,CASSQQSGNQPQHF,TGCGCCAGCAGCCAACAATCTGGGAATCAGCCCCAGCATTTT
.,15,TRBV25-1,TRBD1,TRBJ1-1,CASSGRQGMNTEAFF,TGTGCCAGCAGTGGGCGACAGGGCATGAACACTGAAGCTTTCTTT
.,13,TRBV7-2,.,TRBJ1-1,CASSAGLQREAFF,TGTGCCAGCAGCGCCGGGCTCCAGCGAGAAGCTTTCTTT
.,16,TRBV7-2,TRBD1,TRBJ1-5,CASSLEATGRNQPQHF,TGTGCCAGCAGCTTAGAGGCGACAGGGAGGAATCAGCCCCAGCATTTT
.,15,TRBV7-2,TRBD2,TRBJ2-3,CASSLVGDYTDTQYF,TGTGCCAGCAGCTTAGTCGGGGACTACACAGATACGCAGTATTTT
.,16,TRBV6-2/TRBV6-3,TRBD1,TRBJ1-6,CASSYSGTGNNSPLHF,TGTGCCAGCAGTTACTCGGGGACAGGGAATAATTCACCCCTCCACTTT
.,15,TRBV7-3,.,TRBJ1-4,CASSLTGATNEKLFF,TGTGCCAGCAGCTTAACGGGGGCCACTAATGAAAAACTGTTTTTT
.,14,TRBV29-1,.,TRBJ2-2,CSVEPDYHTGELFF,TGCAGCGTTGAACCGGACTACCACACCGGGGAGCTGTTTTTT
.,14,TRBV6-5,TRBD2,TRBJ2-7,CASKATSGSYEQYF,TGTGCCAGCAAGGCAACTAGCGGCTCCTACGAGCAGTACTTC
.,15,TRBV7-2,.,TRBJ2-5,CASSLGSGGWETQYF,TGTGCCAGCAGCTTAGGATCCGGAGGATGGGAGACCCAGTACTTC
.,18,TRBV5-1,TRBD2,TRBJ2-3,CASSLGTSGGPSTDTQYF,TGCGCCAGCAGCCTGGGGACTAGCGGGGGGCCTAGCACAGATACGCAGTATTTT
.,15,TRBV2,TRBD1,TRBJ1-5,CASSEGTGQSQPQHF,TGTGCCAGCAGCGAAGGGACAGGGCAAAGTCAGCCCCAGCATTTT
.,14,TRBV2,.,TRBJ1-1,CASTRQVSNTEAFF,TGTGCCAGCACGAGACAGGTATCGAACACTGAAGCTTTCTTT
.,15,TRBV21-1,.,TRBJ1-1,CASSKPGRRDTEAFF,TGTGCCAGCAGCAAACCTGGGAGGCGCGACACTGAAGCTTTCTTT
.,15,TRBV5-1,.,TRBJ1-1,CASSPLSTMNTEAFF,TGCGCCAGCAGCCCGCTGTCAACTATGAACACTGAAGCTTTCTTT
.,10,TRBV6-5,.,TRBJ2-7,CAMGSYEQYF,TGTGCCATGGGGTCTTACGAGCAGTACTTC
.,15,TRBV15,.,TRBJ1-5,CATSGLGRTNQPQHF,TGTGCCACCTCAGGTTTAGGCAGAACCAATCAGCCCCAGCATTTT
.,17,TRBV15,.,TRBJ2-5,CATSKFAGDTDQETQYF,TGTGCCACCAGCAAATTCGCGGGGGACACCGATCAAGAGACCCAGTACTTC
.,12,TRBV29-1,.,TRBJ1-1,CSGRNMNTEAFF,TGCAGCGGCAGGAACATGAACACTGAAGCTTTCTTT
.,16,TRBV4-1,TRBD2,TRBJ2-7,CASSQGGGRVNYEQYF,TGCGCCAGCAGCCAAGGGGGAGGGCGGGTAAACTACGAGCAGTACTTC
.,15,TRBV5-6,TRBD1,TRBJ2-5,CASSLKDRDVKTQYF,TGTGCCAGCAGCTTAAAAGACAGGGACGTCAAGACCCAGTACTTC
.,12,TRBV10-2,.,TRBJ1-1,CASSLANTEAFF,TGCGCCAGCAGTCTGGCCAACACTGAAGCTTTCTTT
.,13,TRBV5-4,.,TRBJ2-5,CASSISDASSQYF,TGTGCCAGCAGCATTAGCGACGCTTCCAGCCAGTACTTC
.,16,TRBV19,.,TRBJ1-6,CASSKSPGASESPLHF,TGTGCCAGTAGTAAGTCCCCAGGGGCCTCCGAATCGCCCCTCCACTTT
.,15,TRBV6-5,.,TRBJ1-6,CASRTGPQRDSPLHF,TGTGCCAGCAGGACCGGGCCTCAAAGGGATTCACCCCTCCACTTT